The sequence of this T cell receptor (beta chain) was determined in a study of a mutant IDH1 vaccine in newly diagnosed glioma. In the case of this clone: Antigen specificity is unknown.

Per the germline V gene, CDR1 is SGHTA and CDR2 is FQGNSA. Trimming removed 1 base from V and 8 bases from J, with 20 bases in between. The CDR3 has 16 residues. Libraries were prepared by immunoSEQ multiplex PCR; TCRdb keeps only in-frame clonotypes and omits some of them. The profile shows around 60,000 clones, 84% of them singletons. Time point given: week 35, safety follow-up. Vaccine doses each comprised 300 ug of mutant IDH1 20-mer peptide, with topical imiquimod. The donor cohort comprised cases of new WHO grade 3 or 4 IDH1-mutant, ATRX-lost astrocytoma. The source was PBMCs, collected from a glioma patient whose treatment included an IDH1 peptide vaccine. The receptor was derived from a young man with glioma. The chain recombines TRBV7-2 with TRBJ1-2; D is undetermined. The CDR3 DNA reads as TGTGCCAGCAGCTTAGGACTCTCGAGCAGAGGTCTGGGCTACACCTTC. This encodes CASSLGLSSRGLGYTF.